The TCR beta chain described here comes from a study of early T cells in non-severe SARS-CoV-2 infection. Study-wide background: With bulk RNA from unsorted whole blood as input, sequencing yielded unpaired chains. General observations from the study: Lookups in VDJdb leaned toward anti-spike CD8 responses and missed private and CD4 specificities.

A remark on this clonotype: Antigen: not known.

Individual cDNA molecules received unique molecular identifiers during library preparation. TCRdb passed the 5' RACE reads through MiXCR, listing each CDR3 protein once. The sample carries 60,000 to 65,000 distinct CDR3 sequences, roughly an eighth recorded once. Sequenced input: whole blood. This receptor was obtained from an adult who was a healthcare worker with PCR-confirmed SARS-CoV-2 infection or an uninfected control (not recorded which).

CDR3 region: CASSFRDRGFDEQFF. CDR3 bases: TGTGCCAGCAGCTTCCGGGACAGGGGGTTCGATGAGCAGTTCTTC. This rearrangement joins TRBV7-8 to TRBJ2-1; 11 bases fit TRBD1. The CDR3 contains 15 residues. CDR1 and CDR2 from the germline V gene are SGHVS and FQNEAQ. V shed 3 bases, J shed 8 bases, and the junction held 6 bases outside the gene matches.